The clone carrying this T cell receptor beta chain showed up many times. Its antigen is not identified. This CDR3 spans 17 amino acids. Germline-derived CDR1 and CDR2 are ENHRY and SYGVKD. The trim removed 3 bases at V and 5 bases at J, leaving 8 bases unmatched. The sample is drawn from a study of breast tumors, draining lymph nodes, adjacent tissues. Regarding the study as a whole: That most tumor T cells come from lymph nodes remained unproven. Findings are consistent with lymph node origin and intratumoral expansion of most tumor T cells.

TCRdb redid the calling of the multiplex PCR reads with MiXCR, one entry per CDR3 protein. The table lists some 130,000 distinct CDR3 sequences, about 20% of them singletons. Breast cancer patients provided tissue from their axillary draining lymph nodes. The chain carries TRBV10-3 and TRBJ2-5; TRBD2 agrees at 14 bases. Sequencing was done on a sample of axillary lymph node tissue. This clonotype originated in a female donor with breast cancer. Some clones in this sample may be carry-over from other donors' samples. Written as DNA, the CDR3 is TGTGCCATCAGTGATCCGGGACTAGCGGGGGTATGGGAGACCCAGTACTTC. Translation gives CAISDPGLAGVWETQYF.